These 22 T cell receptor beta chains originate from one sample sequenced in a study of memory CD4+ T cells and cytomegalovirus serostatus. Single viable CD3+CD4+CD8-CD45RO+ cells were sorted as the memory CD4+ T cells. Using immunoSEQ multiplex PCR, the repertoire was profiled, and TCRdb retains in-frame clones only, with some absent. The repertoire holds under 75,000 clones, with 80% as singletons. Sequencing was carried out using memory CD4+ T cells from blood. These receptors originate from an adult in good health and CMV-seronegative. Some clones in this sample may be carry-over from other donors' samples.

In its sample, this clone was seen once. The rearrangement links TRBV4-2 to TRBJ2-1; TRBD2 matches at 13 bases. V lost 3 bases to trimming and J lost 9 bases; unmatched junction nucleotides: 11. Per germline, CDR1 LGHNA and CDR2 YNFKEQ. The CDR3 extends over 17 amino acids. The CDR3 DNA is TGTGCCAGCAGCCACCCCCCGGGACTAGCGGGAAGGGGTGAGCAGTTCTTC. It specifies CASSHPPGLAGRGEQFF.

The rearrangement joins TRBV7-2 to TRBJ2-5, with D possibly being TRBD1 or TRBD2 (6 bases each). Trimming removed 5 bases at V and 5 bases at J, with 15 bases between. Per germline, CDR1 SGHTA and CDR2 FQGNSA. The CDR3 covers 14 residues. The CDR3 sequence: CASSPDGGRETQYF. DNA for the CDR3: TGTGCCAGCAGCCCCGATGGGGGGCGGGAGACCCAGTACTTC.

The chain employs TRBV6-4 and TRBJ2-3; D ambiguous. Per germline, CDR1 MRHNA and CDR2 SNTAGT. Trimming took 4 bases from V and 5 from J, leaving 10 bases between them. This CDR3 is 13 amino acids long. CDR3 sequence (DNA): TGTGCCAGCAGTGCGAATCGTCGAGATACGCAGTATTTT. Translating it yields CASSANRRDTQYF.

This chain connects TRBV9 to TRBJ1-1, with a tentative D call TRBD1 (6 bases). V was shortened by 1 base and J by 0 bases, with 22 bases between the two germline ends. Germline assignment: CDR1 SGDLS and CDR2 YYNGEE. CDR3 size: 19 residues. The DNA for the CDR3 is TGTGCCAGCAGCGTAAGCTGGCGGCCAGGGAGGGGGATGAACACTGAAGCTTTCTTT. It encodes CASSVSWRPGRGMNTEAFF.

The rearrangement links TRBV4-1 to TRBJ2-2; TRBD1 matches 11 bases. V lost 0 bases to trimming and J lost 6 bases; unmatched junction nucleotides: 6. The CDR3 is 17 residues long. The germline gives CDR1 MGHRA, CDR2 YSYEKL. The CDR3 sequence is CASSQESDRGRSGELFF. As DNA, the CDR3 is TGCGCCAGCAGCCAAGAGTCGGACAGGGGGCGTTCCGGGGAGCTGTTTTTT.

This clone was found once. The chain couples TRBV30 to TRBJ2-5, with D possibly TRBD1 on 7 matching bases. The V gene lost 2 bases and the J gene lost 5 bases, with 15 bases spanning the gap. The length of the CDR3 is 14 residues. The germline V gene has CDR1 GTSNPN and CDR2 SVGIG (reference sequence). The CDR3 loop reads CAWSHTAGGETQYF. The CDR3 nucleotides read TGTGCCTGGAGTCATACCGCAGGGGGGGAGACCCAGTACTTC.

The chain employs TRBV9 and TRBJ1-2; weak D call: TRBD1 (5 bases). Germline V gene lookup returns CDR1 SGDLS and CDR2 YYNGEE. The ends were cut back, 0 bases at V and 7 bases at J, with 13 bases in the middle. The CDR3 loop spans 14 amino acids. This chain's CDR3 is CASSVGQGFRGYTF. The CDR3 region has the DNA TGTGCCAGCAGCGTAGGCCAGGGCTTTCGTGGCTACACCTTC.

Points on this clone: Distinct nucleotide sequences in the sample also encode this CDR3. The chain combines TRBV7-2 with TRBJ1-5, with 7 nucleotides matching TRBD1. Germline V CDR1 and CDR2: SGHTA, FQGNSA. The CDR3 consists of 13 residues. Trimming took 4 bases from V and 7 from J; bases not matched to a gene: 4. CDR3 residues: CASSYRGGQPQHF. The DNA for the CDR3 is TGTGCCAGCAGCTACAGGGGTGGGCAGCCCCAGCATTTT.

This clone was detected a few times. This chain's CDR3 is CASSALEGGYTF. The CDR3 coding sequence is TGTGCCAGCAGCGCATTAGAGGGAGGCTACACCTTC. The chain recombines TRBV9 with TRBJ1-2; D gene ambiguous. This CDR3 contains 12 residues. Trimming pared 3 bases from V and 8 bases from J, leaving 11 bases between. Germline assignment: CDR1 SGDLS and CDR2 YYNGEE.

The V gene is TRBV5-5, the J gene TRBJ1-4, with D tentatively TRBD1 (5 bases). This CDR3 has 15 amino acids. V dropped 6 bases and J dropped 5 bases, with 17 bases sitting between them. The germline CDR1 and CDR2 sequences are SGHKS and YYEKEE (reference sequence). The CDR3 nucleotides are TGTGCCAGCACTATGGTCATGGGGCAGAATGAAAAACTGTTTTTT. It encodes CASTMVMGQNEKLFF.

This clone came up a few times. The chain has TRBV7-9 and TRBJ1-1; D gene ambiguous. This CDR3 region has 14 residues. Germline V lookup: CDR1 SEHNR, CDR2 FQNEAQ (reference sequence). Trimming took 2 bases from V and 1 from J, leaving 8 bases between them. The DNA of the CDR3 is TGTGCCAGCAGCTTATCACGGGCGAACACTGAAGCTTTCTTT. This sequence encodes CASSLSRANTEAFF.

This clone was seen a few times. This sequence joins TRBV6-5 and TRBJ1-1; D remains unclear. The germline CDR1 and CDR2 sequences are MNHEY and SVGAGI. V was shortened by 0 bases and J by 4 bases, with 12 bases between the two germline ends. CDR3 length equals 15 residues. The CDR3 DNA sequence: TGTGCCAGCAGTTACTCTCGTATCTGGGGCACTGAAGCTTTCTTT. This translates into CASSYSRIWGTEAFF.

The J gene is TRBJ1-4, the V gene TRBV4-3; 10 nucleotides line up with TRBD1. The CDR3 consists of 16 residues. Germline V lookup: CDR1 LGHNA, CDR2 YSLEER. V was clipped by 2 bases and J by 6 bases; unmatched bases: 6. The CDR3 spells CASSQNRGTGDEKLFF. Written as DNA, the CDR3 is TGCGCCAGCAGCCAAAATAGAGGGACAGGGGATGAAAAACTGTTTTTT.

This clone was seen a single time. Other nucleotide sequences in the sample specify the same CDR3. The rearrangement joins TRBV7-9 to TRBJ1-2, with D unclear. V lost 1 base and J 2 bases, leaving 11 bases between the germline ends. The CDR3 covers 15 residues. Germline values: CDR1 SEHNR, CDR2 FQNEAQ (reference sequence). In DNA form, the CDR3 reads TGTGCCAGCAGCTTAGGTTCGGCGGGAAACTATGGCTACACCTTC. Protein: CASSLGSAGNYGYTF.

This clone was observed a handful of times. The chain has TRBV11-1 and TRBJ2-7, with D possibly matching TRBD1 (7 bases). CDR3 length equals 15 residues. Germline values: CDR1 SGHAT, CDR2 FQDESV (reference sequence). Trimming removed 5 bases from V and 0 bases from J, with 14 bases in between. DNA of the CDR3: TGTGCCAGCAGCCTAAGACAGGGACTCTCCTACGAGCAGTACTTC. This gives the protein CASSLRQGLSYEQYF.

The chain combines TRBV11-1 with TRBJ2-3, with 8 nucleotides matching TRBD2. Germline V gene lookup returns CDR1 SGHAT and CDR2 FQDESV (reference sequence). The CDR3 extends over 16 amino acids. With V trimmed by 6 bases and J by 2 bases, 10 bases remained unmatched. CDR3 coding DNA: TGTGCCAGCAGACGTACCAGCGGGGGCCTCACAGATACGCAGTATTTT. It specifies CASRRTSGGLTDTQYF.

The chain carries TRBV27 and TRBJ2-5; 11 bases agree with TRBD2. CDR3 size: 13 residues. Germline V lookup: CDR1 MNHEY, CDR2 SMNVEV (reference sequence). The J segment lost 4 bases and the V segment lost 8 bases, leaving 3 bases of the junction unmatched. DNA of the CDR3: TGTGCCAGCGACGGACTAGCGGGAGAGACCCAGTACTTC. It encodes CASDGLAGETQYF.

V and J are TRBV28 and TRBJ1-2; D possibly corresponds to TRBD1 (6 bases). CDR3 length: 13 residues. V was pared by 11 bases and J by 8 bases, with 21 bases between. Per the germline V gene, CDR1 is MDHEN and CDR2 is SYDVKM. The CDR3 region has the DNA TGTGCCGCCAGCAGTGGGGGCCTCAACGGCTACACCTTC. Its translation: CAASSGGLNGYTF.

In this sample, this clone turned up a few times. The rearrangement uses TRBV7-2 and TRBJ2-7, with TRBD1 matching over 9 bases. CDR3 length: 16 amino acids. Looked up from germline, CDR1 is SGHTA and CDR2 is FQGNSA. Trimming removed 5 bases from V and 0 bases from J; junction bases left unmatched: 8. The chain's CDR3 is CASSRRRGQGSYEQYF. In nucleotides, the CDR3 is TGTGCCAGCAGCCGACGTAGGGGACAGGGCTCCTACGAGCAGTACTTC.

The V call is TRBV10-2, the J call TRBJ1-1; D unresolved. Per germline, CDR1 WSHSY and CDR2 SAAADI. The CDR3 is 15 residues long. The germline V and J ends were trimmed by 5 bases and 7 bases, with 20 bases remaining between them. For the CDR3, the DNA is TGCGCCAGCAGTCCCCTTGTAGGCCTCGGGGATGAAGCTTTCTTT. This codes for CASSPLVGLGDEAFF.

The chain has TRBV7-2 and TRBJ1-3; D gene ambiguous. V lost 9 bases and J lost 0, with 12 bases in between. The CDR3 has 14 residues. The germline CDR1 and CDR2 sequences are SGHTA and FQGNSA. The CDR3 nucleotides are TGTGCCAGTTCCAGGCATGACTCTGGAAACACCATATATTTT. This sequence encodes CASSRHDSGNTIYF.

V usage is TRBV25-1 and J usage is TRBJ2-7, with unresolved D. Trimming cost V 6 bases and J 2 bases, with 11 bases left between them. The CDR3 is made up of 13 amino acids. Germline loops: CDR1 MGHDK, CDR2 SYGVNS. The CDR3 region has the DNA TGTGCCAGCAGCCCCAACTTCCCCTACGAGCAGTACTTC. It codes for CASSPNFPYEQYF.